These 17 T cell receptor beta chains originate from one sample sequenced in a study of Ad26.COV2.S vaccination and SARS-CoV-2 variants. This table comes from immunoSEQ multiplex PCR, and its TCRdb copy is limited to in-frame clones, with some not included. The table lists around 250,000 clones, around 90% of them singletons, with less than 3.5% in the top ten. The sample's treatment: 19 received Ad26.COV2.S at low or high dose, single or two shots; roughly five received placebo; per-sample allocation not given. Day 63 following the first vaccine or placebo injection was when the samples were taken. Sequenced material: peripheral blood, taken in a trial of Ad26.COV2.S vaccine versus placebo. The receptors derive from a person aged 18-60 years who received the Ad26.COV2.S COVID-19 vaccine or a placebo.

This clone was picked up one time. The gene calls are TRBV6-5 and TRBJ2-7, with a weak D call TRBD2 (7 bases). The V and J ends lost 6 bases and 2 bases respectively, with 8 bases between them. Germline assignment: CDR1 MNHEY and CDR2 SVGAGI. This CDR3 has 12 amino acids. DNA of the CDR3: TGTGCCAGCAGGGGGGGGCCCTACGAGCAGTACTTC. Amino acids: CASRGGPYEQYF.

The V gene is TRBV5-1, the J gene TRBJ2-1; TRBD1 is a possible D gene (5 bases). The V end was cut by 0 bases, the J end by 10 bases, with 11 bases between. CDR1 is SGHRS, CDR2 YFSETQ, per germline. The CDR3 runs 13 residues. CDR3 sequence (DNA): TGCGCCAGCAGCTTGGGACAGACCAACGAGCAGTTCTTC. Its translation is CASSLGQTNEQFF.

The gene calls are TRBV9 and TRBJ2-3; D gene ambiguous. The CDR3 extends over 14 amino acids. Germline V gene data show CDR1 as SGDLS and CDR2 as YYNGEE. The V gene lost 4 bases and the J gene lost 1 base, with 10 bases spanning the gap. CDR3 coding DNA: TGTGCCAGCAGCCCACATCGCGGCACAGATACGCAGTATTTT. Amino acid sequence: CASSPHRGTDTQYF. Full variable domain (rest looked up from reference TRBV9 and TRBJ2-3): DSGVTQTPKHLITATGQRVTLRCSPRSGDLSVYWYQQSLDQGLQFLIQYYNGEERAKGNILERFSAQQFPDLHSELNLSSLELGDSALYFCASSPHRGTDTQYFGPGTRLTVL.

The V and J genes are TRBV6-6 and TRBJ2-5, with 8 bases aligning to TRBD2. V lost 2 bases, J lost 5 bases, and 7 bases stayed unmatched. CDR3 length equals 15 residues. Germline assignment: CDR1 MNHNY and CDR2 SVGAGI (reference sequence). The CDR3 here is CASSYVGTGGETQYF. In DNA form, the CDR3 reads TGTGCCAGCAGTTACGTGGGTACGGGAGGGGAGACCCAGTACTTC.

V is TRBV30 and J is TRBJ1-6; no clear D. CDR3 length: 13 residues. The germline V gene has CDR1 GTSNPN and CDR2 SVGIG (reference sequence). With 2 bases removed from V and 7 bases from J, the gap between germline ends came to 9 bases. The CDR3 region is CAWSNGGNSPLHF. The CDR3 nucleotides are TGTGCCTGGAGTAACGGAGGGAATTCACCCCTCCACTTT.

This rearrangement joins TRBV11-2 to TRBJ2-7; 7 nucleotides agree with TRBD1. Germline loops: CDR1 SGHAT, CDR2 FQNNGV. The CDR3 runs to 16 residues. V lost 5 bases to trimming and J lost 0 bases; unmatched junction nucleotides: 10. The CDR3 sequence is CASSIHGQASSYEQYF. The CDR3 DNA follows: TGTGCCAGCAGCATACACGGACAGGCTAGCTCCTACGAGCAGTACTTC.

The chain couples TRBV7-3 to TRBJ2-3; 8 nucleotides align to TRBD2. This CDR3 spans 19 amino acids. In germline, CDR1 is SGHTA, CDR2 FQGTGA. V trimming: 5 bases; J trimming: 1 base; junction bases outside the gene matches: 17. The CDR3 is CASSPRGGPASRGTDTQYF. The CDR3 DNA reads as TGTGCCAGCAGCCCTCGGGGGGGGCCGGCTAGCCGAGGCACAGATACGCAGTATTTT.

V gene TRBV14 combines with J gene TRBJ2-1; possible D gene TRBD2, 5 bases. V was pared by 6 bases and J by 8 bases, with 20 bases between. The V gene's germline CDR1 is SGHDN and CDR2 FVKESK. The CDR3 runs 15 residues. CDR3 region: CASSPQRTVRDEQFF. For the CDR3, the DNA is TGTGCCAGCAGTCCGCAGAGGACTGTTCGGGATGAGCAGTTCTTC.

This clone was found once. The rearrangement links TRBV18 to TRBJ1-2; 7 positions agree with TRBD1. V shed 5 bases and J 2 bases; nucleotides not matched to a gene: 8. CDR1 is KGHSH and CDR2 is LQKENI in the germline V gene. The CDR3 length is 15 residues. In nucleotides, the CDR3 is TGTGCCAGCTCAGAGGGGGCCTTAGGAAACTATGGCTACACCTTC. Its translation is CASSEGALGNYGYTF.

This sequence joins TRBV19 and TRBJ2-3; weak D call: TRBD2 (7 bases). This CDR3 comprises 16 residues. Trimming took off 0 bases at V and 7 bases at J, with 17 bases between the two ends. CDR1 LNHDA and CDR2 SQIVND come from the germline V gene (reference sequence). CDR3 bases: TGTGCCAGTAGTATAGATGCCCAGGGGAGGGCCAATACGCAGTATTTT. This sequence encodes CASSIDAQGRANTQYF.

This chain uses TRBV25-1 with TRBJ2-4; a weak D match, TRBD1 (6 bases). The germline gives CDR1 MGHDK, CDR2 SYGVNS. The V end was cut by 3 bases, the J end by 0 bases, with 9 bases between. The CDR3 length is 15 residues. The CDR3 sequence: CASSDTRGAKNIQYF. Here the CDR3 DNA reads TGTGCCAGCAGTGACACCAGGGGAGCCAAAAACATTCAGTACTTC.

The chain combines TRBV11-2 with TRBJ1-1; D uncertain. This CDR3 region has 15 residues. Between the trimmed V and J ends, which lost 5 bases and 10 bases, there was a span of 23 bases. Germline lookup yields CDR1 SGHAT and CDR2 FQNNGV. The CDR3 is CASSPMYGSPFGAFF. Written as DNA, the CDR3 is TGTGCCAGCAGCCCCATGTATGGTTCGCCTTTTGGAGCTTTCTTT.

The chain links TRBV6-6 to TRBJ1-1; D remains ambiguous. CDR3 size: 15 residues. CDR1 is MNHNY, CDR2 SVGAGI, per germline (reference sequence). The V and J ends lost 10 bases and 0 bases respectively, with 18 bases between them. The chain's CDR3 is CAIQDGSALNTEAFF. The CDR3 DNA follows: TGTGCCATTCAAGACGGGAGCGCCTTGAACACTGAAGCTTTCTTT.

The gene calls are TRBV10-3 and TRBJ2-2; D possibly corresponds to TRBD1 (7 bases). Germline lookup yields CDR1 ENHRY and CDR2 SYGVKD. V lost 7 bases to trimming and J lost 6 bases, with 15 bases between them. This CDR3 contains 14 residues. The CDR3 nucleotides read TGTGCCATCACAGGGGGTAGGGGGGCCGGGGAGCTGTTTTTT. It specifies CAITGGRGAGELFF.

The V and J genes are TRBV19 and TRBJ2-7, with 8 bases that match TRBD1. This CDR3 region has 14 residues. With 4 bases clipped from V and 7 bases from J, the junction kept 9 bases outside the gene matches. Per the germline V gene, CDR1 is LNHDA and CDR2 is SQIVND (reference sequence). DNA for the CDR3: TGTGCCAGTAGTACCGGTCAGGGGGCAAGGGAGCAGTACTTC. Its protein product is CASSTGQGAREQYF.

The chain is built from TRBV5-1 and TRBJ1-5, with 9 bases that match TRBD1. J was trimmed by 7 bases and V by 1 base; bases with no gene match: 6. Germline assignment: CDR1 SGHRS and CDR2 YFSETQ. The CDR3 loop spans 15 amino acids. CDR3 sequence: CASSLTGGLRQPQHF. The CDR3, as DNA: TGCGCCAGCAGCTTGACAGGGGGCCTTAGACAGCCCCAGCATTTT.

The V and J genes are TRBV6-5 and TRBJ2-7; TRBD1 matches 9 bases. The trim removed 6 bases at V and 2 bases at J, leaving 2 bases unmatched. This CDR3 has 13 amino acids. Germline CDR1 is MNHEY and CDR2 is SVGAGI. This CDR3 reads CASRDRGPYEQYF. The CDR3 DNA sequence: TGTGCCAGCAGGGACAGGGGACCCTACGAGCAGTACTTC.